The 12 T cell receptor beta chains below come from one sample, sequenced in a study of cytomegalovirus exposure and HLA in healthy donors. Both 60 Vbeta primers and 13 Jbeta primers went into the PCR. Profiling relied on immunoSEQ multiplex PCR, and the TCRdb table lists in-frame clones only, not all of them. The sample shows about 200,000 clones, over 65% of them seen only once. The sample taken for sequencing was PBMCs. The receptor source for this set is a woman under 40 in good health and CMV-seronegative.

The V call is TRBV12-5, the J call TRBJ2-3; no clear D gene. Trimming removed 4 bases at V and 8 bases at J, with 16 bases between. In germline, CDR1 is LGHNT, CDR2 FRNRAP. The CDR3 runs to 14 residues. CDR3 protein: CASGYSTGAGTQYF. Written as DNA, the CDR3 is TGTGCTAGTGGTTACTCAACTGGTGCTGGTACGCAGTATTTT.

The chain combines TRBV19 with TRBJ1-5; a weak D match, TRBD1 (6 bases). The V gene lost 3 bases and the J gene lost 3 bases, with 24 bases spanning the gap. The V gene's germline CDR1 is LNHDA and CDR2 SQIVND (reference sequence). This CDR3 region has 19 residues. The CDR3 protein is CASSIGFGQGHVFNQPQHF. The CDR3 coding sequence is TGTGCCAGTAGTATCGGGTTCGGGCAGGGACATGTTTTCAATCAGCCCCAGCATTTT.

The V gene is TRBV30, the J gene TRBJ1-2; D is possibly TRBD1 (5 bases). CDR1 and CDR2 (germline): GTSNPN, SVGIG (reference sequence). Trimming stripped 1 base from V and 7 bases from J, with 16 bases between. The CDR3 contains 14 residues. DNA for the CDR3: TGTGCCTGGAGTGCCCTCCGGGGGGTTTTTGGCTACACCTTC. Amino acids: CAWSALRGVFGYTF.

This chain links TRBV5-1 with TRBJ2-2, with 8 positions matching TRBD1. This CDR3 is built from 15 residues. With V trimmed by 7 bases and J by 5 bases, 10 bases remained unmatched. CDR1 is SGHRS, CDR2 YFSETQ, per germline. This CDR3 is CASGFGQGRTGELFF. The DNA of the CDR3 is TGCGCCAGCGGTTTCGGACAGGGTCGGACCGGGGAGCTGTTTTTT.

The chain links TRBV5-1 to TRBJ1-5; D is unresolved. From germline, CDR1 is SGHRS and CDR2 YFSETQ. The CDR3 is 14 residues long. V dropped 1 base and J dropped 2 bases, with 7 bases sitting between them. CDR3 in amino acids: CASSLYSGNQPQHF. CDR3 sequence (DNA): TGCGCCAGCAGCTTGTATTCCGGCAATCAGCCCCAGCATTTT. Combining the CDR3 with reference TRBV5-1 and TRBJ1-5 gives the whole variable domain KAGVTQTPRYLIKTRGQQVTLSCSPISGHRSVSWYQQTPGQGLQFLFEYFSETQRNKGNFPGRFSGRQFSNSRSEMNVSTLELGDSALYLCASSLYSGNQPQHFGDGTRLSIL.

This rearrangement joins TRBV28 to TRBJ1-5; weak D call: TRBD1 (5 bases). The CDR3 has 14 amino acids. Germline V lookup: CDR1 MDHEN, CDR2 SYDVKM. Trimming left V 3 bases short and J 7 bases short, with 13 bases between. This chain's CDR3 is CASSLVGRGQPQHF. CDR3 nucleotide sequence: TGTGCCAGCAGTTTGGTCGGGAGGGGACAGCCCCAGCATTTT.

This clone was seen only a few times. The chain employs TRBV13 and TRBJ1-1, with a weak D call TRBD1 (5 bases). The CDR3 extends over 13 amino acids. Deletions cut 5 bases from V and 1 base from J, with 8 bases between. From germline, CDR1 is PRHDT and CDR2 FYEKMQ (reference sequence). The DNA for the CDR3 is TGTGCCAGCAGCGACCAGGGGAACACTGAAGCTTTCTTT. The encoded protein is CASSDQGNTEAFF.

This CDR3 is CASGASGRETQYF. The DNA for the CDR3 is TGTGCTAGTGGTGCTAGCGGGAGAGAGACCCAGTACTTC. The V and J genes are TRBV12-5 and TRBJ2-5; 10 bases line up with TRBD2. V shed 5 bases, J shed 4 bases, and the junction held 1 base outside the gene matches. Germline CDR1 LGHNT, CDR2 FRNRAP. The CDR3 consists of 13 residues.

DNA for the CDR3: TGTGCCAGCAGTCCCGGGGACAGGGAAAGTGAGCAGTTCTTC. Encoded protein: CASSPGDRESEQFF. This rearrangement joins TRBV6-5 to TRBJ2-1; 9 nucleotides match TRBD1. Germline V CDR1 and CDR2: MNHEY, SVGAGI. With 5 bases clipped from V and 9 bases from J, the junction kept 8 bases outside the gene matches. This CDR3 contains 14 residues.

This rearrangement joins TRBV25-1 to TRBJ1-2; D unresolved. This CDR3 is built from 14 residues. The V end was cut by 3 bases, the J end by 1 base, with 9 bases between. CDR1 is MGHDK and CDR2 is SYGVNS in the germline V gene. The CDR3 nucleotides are TGTGCCAGCAGTGAGGGCTACTTTAACTATGGCTACACCTTC. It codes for CASSEGYFNYGYTF.

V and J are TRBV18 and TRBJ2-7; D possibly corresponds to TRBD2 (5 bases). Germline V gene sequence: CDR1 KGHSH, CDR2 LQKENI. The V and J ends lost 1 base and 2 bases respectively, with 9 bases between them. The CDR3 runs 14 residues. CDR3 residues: CASSPRDYTYEQYF. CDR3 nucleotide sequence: TGTGCCAGCTCACCACGAGACTACACCTACGAGCAGTACTTC.

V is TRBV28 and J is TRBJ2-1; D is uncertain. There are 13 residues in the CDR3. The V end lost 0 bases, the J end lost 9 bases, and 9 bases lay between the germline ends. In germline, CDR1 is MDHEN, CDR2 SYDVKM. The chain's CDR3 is CASSLWVGGEQFF. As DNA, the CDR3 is TGTGCCAGCAGTTTATGGGTCGGTGGTGAGCAGTTCTTC.